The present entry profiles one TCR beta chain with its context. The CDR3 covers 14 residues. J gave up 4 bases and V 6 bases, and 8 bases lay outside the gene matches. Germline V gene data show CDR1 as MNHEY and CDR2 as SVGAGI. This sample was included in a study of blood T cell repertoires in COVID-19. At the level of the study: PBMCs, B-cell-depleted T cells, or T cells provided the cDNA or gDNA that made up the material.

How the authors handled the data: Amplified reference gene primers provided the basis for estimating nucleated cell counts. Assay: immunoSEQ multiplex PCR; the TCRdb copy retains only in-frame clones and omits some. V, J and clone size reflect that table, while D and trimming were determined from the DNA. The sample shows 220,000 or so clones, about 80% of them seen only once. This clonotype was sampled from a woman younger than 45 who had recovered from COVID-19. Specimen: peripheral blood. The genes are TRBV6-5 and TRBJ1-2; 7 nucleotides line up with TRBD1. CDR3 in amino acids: CASSLGQTGYGYTF. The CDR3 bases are TGTGCCAGCAGCCTGGGACAGACCGGCTATGGCTACACCTTC.